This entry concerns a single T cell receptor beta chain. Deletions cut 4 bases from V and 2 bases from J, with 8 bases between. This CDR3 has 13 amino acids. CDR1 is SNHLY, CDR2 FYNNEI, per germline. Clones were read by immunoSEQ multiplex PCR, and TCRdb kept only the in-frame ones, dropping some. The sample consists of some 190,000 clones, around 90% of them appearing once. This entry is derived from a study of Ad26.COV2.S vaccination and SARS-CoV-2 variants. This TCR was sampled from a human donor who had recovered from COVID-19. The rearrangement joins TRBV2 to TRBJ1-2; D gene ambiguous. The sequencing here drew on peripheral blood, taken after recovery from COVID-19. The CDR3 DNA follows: TGTGCCAGCAGTGTTTCAGAAAACTATGGCTACACCTTC. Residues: CASSVSENYGYTF.